The rows below give T cell receptor beta chains drawn from one sample of a study of blood T cell repertoires in COVID-19. Libraries were prepared by immunoSEQ multiplex PCR; TCRdb keeps only in-frame clonotypes and omits some of them. Among under 70,000 clones listed, roughly nine tenths were seen once. The sequenced sample consisted of peripheral blood. All receptors derive from a woman aged 55-70 years with active or convalescent COVID-19. Both conserved end residues are part of each CDR3. Fields, in order: J gene, clone size, D gene, V gene, CDR3 DNA, CDR3 protein. The D gene is left open where the match is weak. Size is stated for part of the rows, as once, few or many counts, or as a class when the clone is expanded.

j_call: TRBJ2-7; clone_size: -; d_call: TRBD2; v_call: TRBV6-2/TRBV6-3; cdr3_nt: TGTGCCAGCAGTTACTCGACTAGCGGCTTCGCCTACGAGCAGTACTTC; cdr3_aa: CASSYSTSGFAYEQYF
j_call: TRBJ1-4; clone_size: -; d_call: -; v_call: TRBV28; cdr3_nt: TGTGCCAGCAGTCCCTACCTCAGGGTAGGGAATGAAAAACTGTTTTTT; cdr3_aa: CASSPYLRVGNEKLFF
j_call: TRBJ1-5; clone_size: -; d_call: -; v_call: TRBV6-5; cdr3_nt: TGTGCCAGCAGTCGCACGGAGAATCAGCCCCAGCATTTT; cdr3_aa: CASSRTENQPQHF
j_call: TRBJ1-1; clone_size: -; d_call: TRBD1; v_call: TRBV28; cdr3_nt: TGTGCCAGCAGTGGGGGAGACAGGGTCGGAGCTTTCTTT; cdr3_aa: CASSGGDRVGAFF
j_call: TRBJ2-3; clone_size: few; d_call: TRBD2; v_call: TRBV6-1; cdr3_nt: TGTGCCAGCAGTGCCTCCTGGGGCGGGGGGCCCCCAGATACGCAGTATTTT; cdr3_aa: CASSASWGGGPPDTQYF
j_call: TRBJ2-7; clone_size: -; d_call: -; v_call: TRBV7-8; cdr3_nt: TGTGCCAGCAGCTTAGCGGTAACTGATCCCCCCTACGAGCAGTACTTC; cdr3_aa: CASSLAVTDPPYEQYF
j_call: TRBJ1-6; clone_size: once; d_call: TRBD1; v_call: TRBV4-1; cdr3_nt: TGCGCCAGCAGCCAAGATCCGGGACAGACTTCACCCCTCCACTTT; cdr3_aa: CASSQDPGQTSPLHF
j_call: TRBJ2-2; clone_size: -; d_call: -; v_call: TRBV10-1; cdr3_nt: TGCGCCAGCACCCGACAACGGAACACCGGGGAGCTGTTTTTT; cdr3_aa: CASTRQRNTGELFF
j_call: TRBJ2-1; clone_size: -; d_call: TRBD1; v_call: TRBV24-1; cdr3_nt: TGTGCCGCCGGGACAGGGGTAATCGGTGAGCAGTTCTTC; cdr3_aa: CAAGTGVIGEQFF
j_call: TRBJ2-6; clone_size: -; d_call: TRBD2; v_call: TRBV7-8; cdr3_nt: TGTGCCAGCAGCCCTGGACTAATTGGCGGGAGGGTTTTGGGCTTGAGAGGGGCCAACGTCCTGACTTTC; cdr3_aa: CASSPGLIGGRVLGLRGANVLTF
j_call: TRBJ1-2; clone_size: -; d_call: -; v_call: TRBV9; cdr3_nt: TGTGCCAGCAGCGAACAGGATTCTTATGGCTACACCTTC; cdr3_aa: CASSEQDSYGYTF
j_call: TRBJ1-5; clone_size: -; d_call: -; v_call: TRBV19; cdr3_nt: TGTGCCAGTAGTAGACAGGAACAGCCCCAGCATTTT; cdr3_aa: CASSRQEQPQHF
j_call: TRBJ1-1; clone_size: -; d_call: TRBD1; v_call: TRBV7-9; cdr3_nt: TGTGCCAGCAGCTTGGGGGACAGGGAGGGCACTGAAGCTTTCTTT; cdr3_aa: CASSLGDREGTEAFF
j_call: TRBJ2-1; clone_size: -; d_call: -; v_call: TRBV7-2; cdr3_nt: TGTGCCAGCAGCCCCGACCTAGGTGGCTCCTACAATGAGCAGTTCTTC; cdr3_aa: CASSPDLGGSYNEQFF
j_call: TRBJ2-7; clone_size: -; d_call: -; v_call: TRBV19; cdr3_nt: TGTGCCAGTAGTAGGCTAGGGGCCTACGAGCAGTACTTC; cdr3_aa: CASSRLGAYEQYF
j_call: TRBJ1-1; clone_size: -; d_call: -; v_call: TRBV7-9; cdr3_nt: TGTGCCAGCAGCCTCCAGGGGAACACTGAAGCTTTCTTT; cdr3_aa: CASSLQGNTEAFF
j_call: TRBJ1-5; clone_size: -; d_call: -; v_call: TRBV19; cdr3_nt: TGTGCCAGTAGTACCCCGGTGGGGGCTGGGGGTCAGCCCCAGCATTTT; cdr3_aa: CASSTPVGAGGQPQHF
j_call: TRBJ2-1; clone_size: -; d_call: TRBD2; v_call: TRBV30; cdr3_nt: TGTGCCTGGAGTGTACGAAGCGGGGGAAATGAGCAGTTCTTC; cdr3_aa: CAWSVRSGGNEQFF
j_call: TRBJ1-2; clone_size: -; d_call: -; v_call: TRBV21-1; cdr3_nt: TGTGCCAGCAGCAAATACAGGACAGGGGATGGCTACACCTTC; cdr3_aa: CASSKYRTGDGYTF
j_call: TRBJ1-2; clone_size: -; d_call: -; v_call: TRBV5-4; cdr3_nt: TGTGCCAGCAGCAGAACTACGACAGGAAACCGCTATGGCTACACCTTC; cdr3_aa: CASSRTTTGNRYGYTF
j_call: TRBJ2-3; clone_size: once; d_call: TRBD1; v_call: TRBV25-1; cdr3_nt: TGTGCCAGCAGTGAATCCCAACAGGGGCTTTGGTTTGCAGATACGCAGTATTTT; cdr3_aa: CASSESQQGLWFADTQYF
j_call: TRBJ1-1; clone_size: -; d_call: -; v_call: TRBV6-5; cdr3_nt: TGTGCCAGTCACAAGGGGGGGGCTGGAAATACTGAAGCTTTCTTT; cdr3_aa: CASHKGGAGNTEAFF
j_call: TRBJ1-1; clone_size: -; d_call: TRBD1; v_call: TRBV5-1; cdr3_nt: TGCGCCAGCAGCTCCGACAGGGTGGGAGCTTTCTTT; cdr3_aa: CASSSDRVGAFF
j_call: TRBJ1-5; clone_size: -; d_call: -; v_call: TRBV30; cdr3_nt: TGTGCCTGGAGTGGAGGTGGCAATCAGCCCCAGCATTTT; cdr3_aa: CAWSGGGNQPQHF
j_call: TRBJ1-2; clone_size: -; d_call: TRBD1; v_call: TRBV27; cdr3_nt: TGTGCCAGCAGTCAGACAGGGGCAGGGGGTTATGGCTACACCTTC; cdr3_aa: CASSQTGAGGYGYTF
j_call: TRBJ1-2; clone_size: -; d_call: -; v_call: TRBV11-2; cdr3_nt: TGTGCCAGCAGCTTAGACCCCACAGCCCATAACTATGGCTACACCTTC; cdr3_aa: CASSLDPTAHNYGYTF
j_call: TRBJ2-4; clone_size: -; d_call: TRBD1; v_call: TRBV27; cdr3_nt: TGTGCCAGGACAGGGCTGGTCAAAAACATTCAGTACTTC; cdr3_aa: CARTGLVKNIQYF
j_call: TRBJ1-5; clone_size: -; d_call: TRBD1; v_call: TRBV19; cdr3_nt: TGTGCCAGTGGGACAGGGGTCAATCAGCCCCAGCATTTT; cdr3_aa: CASGTGVNQPQHF
j_call: TRBJ1-4; clone_size: -; d_call: TRBD1; v_call: TRBV19; cdr3_nt: TGTGCCACTAGGACAGGGGATGAAAAACTGTTTTTT; cdr3_aa: CATRTGDEKLFF
j_call: TRBJ2-3; clone_size: -; d_call: TRBD2; v_call: TRBV27; cdr3_nt: TGTGCCAGCAGTTCCCGACTAGCCCCCACAGATACGCAGTATTTT; cdr3_aa: CASSSRLAPTDTQYF
j_call: TRBJ1-1; clone_size: -; d_call: TRBD1; v_call: TRBV2; cdr3_nt: TGTGCCAGCAGTGGGGACAGGTCAACTGAAGCTTTCTTT; cdr3_aa: CASSGDRSTEAFF
j_call: TRBJ1-1; clone_size: -; d_call: -; v_call: TRBV5-6; cdr3_nt: TGTGCCAGCAGCTTAAGACTGCAAGCTTTCTTT; cdr3_aa: CASSLRLQAFF
j_call: TRBJ2-2; clone_size: -; d_call: -; v_call: TRBV20-1; cdr3_nt: TGCAGTGCTAGTTCGGGGTACGGGGAGCTGTTTTTT; cdr3_aa: CSASSGYGELFF
j_call: TRBJ1-1; clone_size: once; d_call: TRBD1; v_call: TRBV4-1; cdr3_nt: TGCGCCAGCAGCCAAGTTGGGACAGGGGGCGAAGCTTTCTTT; cdr3_aa: CASSQVGTGGEAFF
j_call: TRBJ1-5; clone_size: -; d_call: TRBD1; v_call: TRBV10-3; cdr3_nt: TGTGCCATCAGTCAGGACAGGGCCGGCAATCAGCCCCAGCATTTT; cdr3_aa: CAISQDRAGNQPQHF
j_call: TRBJ2-3; clone_size: -; d_call: TRBD2; v_call: TRBV20-1; cdr3_nt: TGCAGTGCTAGTGGACTAGCGGGTCCTCCCTCTGATACGCAGTATTTT; cdr3_aa: CSASGLAGPPSDTQYF
j_call: TRBJ2-3; clone_size: -; d_call: -; v_call: TRBV3-1/TRBV3-2; cdr3_nt: TGTGCCAGCAGCCCCAGGGTCGTAACAGATACGCAGTATTTT; cdr3_aa: CASSPRVVTDTQYF